Listed below are T cell receptor beta chains from one sample, sequenced in a study of T-cell memory formation after mild COVID-19. TCRdb called the 5' RACE reads again in MiXCR, with one record for every CDR3 protein. The sample contains about 290,000 distinct CDR3 sequences, around a sixth of which appear only once. Sample: PBMCs or a T cell subset sorted from them (not recorded which). Every receptor here comes from a man aged 18 to 30 who had mild COVID-19 (a few samples of this study predate the infection). Cell type and time point are not known. Both conserved end residues are part of each CDR3. Fields, in order: V gene, clone size, D gene, J gene, CDR3 protein. D genes are given only for firm matches. Clone size is not always given. Where it is, it says once, few, many or a class for expanded clones.

TRBV6-2/TRBV6-3	NA	TRBD1	TRBJ2-3	CASIPDRERTDTQYF
TRBV11-3	NA	NA	TRBJ1-2	CASSRHVNYGYTF
TRBV6-5	few	NA	TRBJ2-1	CATSARGRYEQFF
TRBV4-2	NA	TRBD1	TRBJ1-2	CASSQVPLTGALYGYTF
TRBV6-1	NA	TRBD1	TRBJ1-1	CASSYYLTGEEAFF
TRBV6-6	few	NA	TRBJ2-3	CASSQDWDTQYF
TRBV4-3	few	NA	TRBJ2-2	CASSQTGGPGELFF
TRBV4-3	few	NA	TRBJ1-3	CASSQGTGRRSGNTIYF
TRBV4-1	NA	NA	TRBJ2-2	CASSQVGGLGGELFF
TRBV5-6	many	TRBD1	TRBJ1-5	CASSLSGGDQPQHF
TRBV5-4	many	TRBD1	TRBJ1-6	CASSLAPGTGSPLHF
TRBV7-3	NA	NA	TRBJ2-2	CASSLSATTGELFF
TRBV9	many	TRBD1	TRBJ2-2	CASSAWGQVNTGELFF
TRBV18	NA	NA	TRBJ1-1	CASSSDLSTEAFF
TRBV18	NA	TRBD1	TRBJ2-5	CASSPDRVQETQYF
TRBV18	NA	TRBD1	TRBJ1-6	CASSPSYQGQGNSPLHF
TRBV11-2	NA	TRBD2	TRBJ2-1	CASSVGTTYYNEQFF
TRBV29-1	NA	NA	TRBJ2-6	CSVLQGSGANVLTF
TRBV6-4	few	NA	TRBJ1-5	CASRDPTPSSNQPQHF
TRBV2	once	NA	TRBJ2-7	CASSGMGGWEQYF
TRBV6-2/TRBV6-3	few	TRBD2	TRBJ2-1	CASSYYSGGTFHEQFF
TRBV29-1	few	NA	TRBJ2-1	CSVDEMNNEQFF
TRBV27	NA	NA	TRBJ1-1	CASSLASRYTEAFF
TRBV12-3/TRBV12-4	NA	NA	TRBJ2-5	CASSKLRETQYF
TRBV30	once	NA	TRBJ1-1	CAWGPGLAMNTEAFF
TRBV7-9	NA	TRBD1	TRBJ2-3	CASSFTGEDTQYF
TRBV5-1	NA	NA	TRBJ1-1	CASSLGQGSNTEAFF
TRBV7-9	NA	NA	TRBJ1-1	CASSTTTGEGTEAFF
TRBV5-4	few	NA	TRBJ1-2	CASSGPPAYYGYTF
TRBV5-1	many	TRBD1	TRBJ2-3	CASSIQGQGPRYF
TRBV5-5	many	TRBD1	TRBJ2-1	CASSLGTGPHNEQFF
TRBV23-1	NA	NA	TRBJ2-2	CASSRAPNTGELFF
TRBV7-9	NA	NA	TRBJ1-4	CASSKMSEKLFF
TRBV6-2/TRBV6-3	few	NA	TRBJ1-1	CASGWVTEAFF
TRBV5-1	NA	NA	TRBJ2-1	CASSEGGPEQFF
TRBV10-3	few	NA	TRBJ2-7	CAIKGSTSYEQYF
TRBV7-9	NA	NA	TRBJ1-1	CASSLQPGPLNTEAFF
TRBV7-2	NA	TRBD1	TRBJ2-5	CASSLGADRGIETQYF
TRBV7-2	NA	TRBD2	TRBJ2-3	CASSKVTSGFTDTQYF
TRBV6-5	few	NA	TRBJ1-4	CASSYRGGKEKLFF
TRBV7-9	NA	NA	TRBJ2-7	CASSFDGVYEQYF
TRBV20-1	few	TRBD1	TRBJ1-6	CSAAGQGWDSPLHF
TRBV3-1	many	NA	TRBJ1-1	CASSRLDEAFF
TRBV12-3/TRBV12-4	NA	NA	TRBJ2-3	CASSERQNFSYTDTQYF
TRBV20-1	few	NA	TRBJ1-5	CSASQPVQRSQHF
TRBV4-1	many	NA	TRBJ2-1	CASSQERDTSSYNEQFF